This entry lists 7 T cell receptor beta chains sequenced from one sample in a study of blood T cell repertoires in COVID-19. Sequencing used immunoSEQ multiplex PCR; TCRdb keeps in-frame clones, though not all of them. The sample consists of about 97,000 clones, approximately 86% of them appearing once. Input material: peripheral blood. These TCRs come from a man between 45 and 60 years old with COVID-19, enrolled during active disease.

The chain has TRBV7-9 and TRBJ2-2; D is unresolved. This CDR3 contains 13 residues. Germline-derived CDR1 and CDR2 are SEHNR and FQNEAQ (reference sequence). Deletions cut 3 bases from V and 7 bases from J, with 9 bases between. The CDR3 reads CASSFNADGELFF. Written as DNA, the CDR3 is TGTGCCAGCAGCTTTAATGCAGACGGGGAGCTGTTTTTT.

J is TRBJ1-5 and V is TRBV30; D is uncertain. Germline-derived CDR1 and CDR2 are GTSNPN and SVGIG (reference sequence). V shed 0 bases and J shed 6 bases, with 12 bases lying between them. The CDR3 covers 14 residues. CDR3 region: CAWSVNPEGQPQHF. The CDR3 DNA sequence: TGTGCCTGGAGTGTAAACCCCGAGGGTCAGCCCCAGCATTTT.

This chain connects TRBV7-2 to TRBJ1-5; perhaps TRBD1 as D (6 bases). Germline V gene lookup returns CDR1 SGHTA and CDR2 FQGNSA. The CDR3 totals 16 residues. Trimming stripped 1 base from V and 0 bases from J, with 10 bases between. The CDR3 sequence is CASSLVGGASNQPQHF. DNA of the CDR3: TGTGCCAGCAGCTTAGTCGGGGGGGCTAGCAATCAGCCCCAGCATTTT.

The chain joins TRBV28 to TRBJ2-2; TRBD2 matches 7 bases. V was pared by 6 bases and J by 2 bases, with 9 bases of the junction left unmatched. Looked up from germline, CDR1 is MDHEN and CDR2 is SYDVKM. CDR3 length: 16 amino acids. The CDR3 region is CASSQMRGSNTGELFF. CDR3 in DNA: TGTGCCAGCAGCCAGATGCGGGGGAGTAACACCGGGGAGCTGTTTTTT.

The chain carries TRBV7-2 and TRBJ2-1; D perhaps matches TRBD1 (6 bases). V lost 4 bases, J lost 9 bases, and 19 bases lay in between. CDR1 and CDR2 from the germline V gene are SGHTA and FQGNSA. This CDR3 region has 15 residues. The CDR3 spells CASSYRTVSTGEQFF. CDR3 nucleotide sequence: TGTGCCAGCAGCTATCGGACAGTCTCTACGGGTGAGCAGTTCTTC.

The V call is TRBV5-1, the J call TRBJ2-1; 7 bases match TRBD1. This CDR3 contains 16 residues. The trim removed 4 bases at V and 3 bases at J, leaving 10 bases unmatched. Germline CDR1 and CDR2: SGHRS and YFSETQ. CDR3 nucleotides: TGCGCCAGCAGCAAGGGACAGTCGGACGGCTACAATGAGCAGTTCTTC. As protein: CASSKGQSDGYNEQFF.

This chain's CDR3 is CASSIYGQGAGQPQHF. CDR3 sequence (DNA): TGTGCCAGTAGTATCTACGGACAGGGGGCAGGTCAGCCCCAGCATTTT. The chain recombines TRBV19 with TRBJ1-5; 11 bases agree with TRBD1. The CDR3 totals 16 residues. In germline, CDR1 is LNHDA, CDR2 SQIVND (reference sequence). Trimming took 3 bases from V and 6 from J; bases not matched to a gene: 7.